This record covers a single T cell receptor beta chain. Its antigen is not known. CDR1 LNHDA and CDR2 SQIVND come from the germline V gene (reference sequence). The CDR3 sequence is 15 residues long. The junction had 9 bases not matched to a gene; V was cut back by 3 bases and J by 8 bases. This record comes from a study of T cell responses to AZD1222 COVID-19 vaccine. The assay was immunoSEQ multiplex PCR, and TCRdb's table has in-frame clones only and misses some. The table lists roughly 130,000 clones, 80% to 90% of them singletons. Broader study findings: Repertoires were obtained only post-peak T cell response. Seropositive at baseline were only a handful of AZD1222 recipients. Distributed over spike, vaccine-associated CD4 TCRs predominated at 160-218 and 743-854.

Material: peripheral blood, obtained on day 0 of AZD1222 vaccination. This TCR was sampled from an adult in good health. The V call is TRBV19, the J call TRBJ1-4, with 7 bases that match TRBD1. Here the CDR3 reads CASSITGVAEEKLFF. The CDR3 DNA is TGTGCCAGTAGTATCACAGGGGTAGCGGAGGAAAAACTGTTTTTT.